The 32 T cell receptor beta chains below all came from one sample that was sequenced in a study of blood T cell repertoires in COVID-19. Profiled with immunoSEQ multiplex PCR; TCRdb holds only in-frame clones, not every one. The sample has roughly 460,000 clones; about 90% are singletons. The sample consisted of peripheral blood. These receptors were taken from a man aged 18 to 29 with COVID-19, enrolled during active disease.

Here the CDR3 reads CASFLTSGRSNEQFF. The CDR3 DNA reads as TGTGCCAGCTTTCTAACTAGCGGGAGGAGTAATGAGCAGTTCTTC. The chain recombines TRBV7-2 with TRBJ2-1; 12 positions agree with TRBD2. This CDR3 has 15 residues. Germline V gene data show CDR1 as SGHTA and CDR2 as FQGNSA. Trimming cost V 8 bases and J 7 bases; bases outside gene matches: 9.

The chain employs TRBV15 and TRBJ2-7; no definite D call. Germline values: CDR1 LNHNV, CDR2 YYDKDF (reference sequence). The CDR3 consists of 15 residues. Deletions cut 0 bases from V and 3 bases from J, with 12 bases between. CDR3 DNA sequence: TGTGCCACCAGCAGAGATCTCGAGTTCCTCTACGAGCAGTACTTC. This sequence encodes CATSRDLEFLYEQYF.

The chain recombines TRBV5-4 with TRBJ2-5, with a possible D match to TRBD2 (6 bases). This CDR3 has 14 residues. Per the germline V gene, CDR1 is SGHNT and CDR2 is YYREEE (reference sequence). V was shortened by 6 bases and J by 4 bases, with 16 bases between the two germline ends. CDR3: CASTARGGPETQYF. CDR3 in DNA: TGTGCCAGCACCGCACGAGGAGGGCCAGAGACCCAGTACTTC.

This clone has only a few counts. The chain uses TRBV2 and TRBJ1-6; D might be TRBD1 (6 bases). V lost 6 bases, J lost 10 bases, and 19 bases lay in between. CDR1 SNHLY and CDR2 FYNNEI come from the germline V gene. This CDR3 has 15 residues. This CDR3 reads CASSEQGMERSPLHF. The DNA for the CDR3 is TGTGCCAGCAGCGAACAGGGAATGGAGAGGTCACCCCTCCACTTT.

This chain joins TRBV9 and TRBJ2-7; 13 positions match TRBD2. This CDR3 has 14 residues. Germline V CDR1 and CDR2: SGDLS, YYNGEE. V was pared by 3 bases and J by 6 bases, with 3 bases of the junction left unmatched. The CDR3 reads CASSATSGRSEQYF. In DNA, the CDR3 is TGTGCCAGCAGCGCGACTAGCGGGAGGAGCGAGCAGTACTTC.

The chain has TRBV6-5 and TRBJ1-5; tentative D call: TRBD1 (6 bases). V lost 7 bases and J 6 bases, leaving 16 bases between the germline ends. The CDR3 totals 14 residues. Germline V CDR1 and CDR2: MNHEY, SVGAGI. The CDR3 loop is CASIIGQPGQPQHF. The CDR3 nucleotides read TGTGCCAGCATTATAGGACAGCCAGGTCAGCCCCAGCATTTT.

This sequence joins TRBV5-1 and TRBJ2-1; TRBD2 matches at 7 bases. The junction had 6 bases not matched to a gene; V was cut back by 0 bases and J by 6 bases. The CDR3 loop spans 15 amino acids. CDR1 and CDR2 from the germline V gene are SGHRS and YFSETQ. Written as DNA, the CDR3 is TGCGCCAGCAGCTTGGAAGCCGGGGGGATCAATGAGCAGTTCTTC. This gives the protein CASSLEAGGINEQFF. Full variable domain (rest looked up from reference TRBV5-1 and TRBJ2-1): KAGVTQTPRYLIKTRGQQVTLSCSPISGHRSVSWYQQTPGQGLQFLFEYFSETQRNKGNFPGRFSGRQFSNSRSEMNVSTLELGDSALYLCASSLEAGGINEQFFGPGTRLTVL.

The chain carries TRBV25-1 and TRBJ1-2; TRBD1 matches 7 bases. CDR1 and CDR2 from the germline V gene are MGHDK and SYGVNS. The V gene end was trimmed by 4 bases and the J gene end by 5 bases; junction bases not matched to a gene: 4. This CDR3 has 13 residues. CDR3 nucleotides: TGTGCCAGCAGTGCGGGGACAGATTATGGCTACACCTTC. Its translation is CASSAGTDYGYTF.

This rearrangement joins TRBV11-2 to TRBJ2-7; perhaps TRBD1 as D (5 bases). V shed 5 bases and J shed 0 bases, with 11 bases lying between them. Germline values: CDR1 SGHAT, CDR2 FQNNGV. CDR3 size: 14 residues. CDR3 nucleotide sequence: TGTGCCAGCAGCCCGACCAGGGTCTCCTACGAGCAGTACTTC. Its translation is CASSPTRVSYEQYF.

This CDR3 reads CASSLEWLAGGYNEQFF. CDR3 nucleotide sequence: TGCGCCAGCAGCTTGGAATGGCTAGCGGGGGGGTACAATGAGCAGTTCTTC. The chain joins TRBV5-1 to TRBJ2-1; the match to TRBD2 covers 12 bases. Losses at the gene ends were 0 bases for V and 4 bases for J; bases not matched to a gene: 5. Germline V lookup: CDR1 SGHRS, CDR2 YFSETQ. The CDR3 has 17 amino acids.

This clone occurred once. The chain joins TRBV6-5 to TRBJ2-7, with TRBD2 identical over 7 bases. The J segment lost 6 bases and the V segment lost 6 bases, leaving 14 bases of the junction unmatched. Per germline, CDR1 MNHEY and CDR2 SVGAGI. CDR3 length: 15 residues. The CDR3, as DNA: TGTGCCAGCAGCTTAAGCGGGACCCCTTCCGGCGAGCAGTACTTC. Amino acid sequence: CASSLSGTPSGEQYF.

The chain employs TRBV9 and TRBJ2-1, with 8 bases fitting TRBD2. Germline loops: CDR1 SGDLS, CDR2 YYNGEE. The CDR3 consists of 15 residues. With V trimmed by 4 bases and J by 0 bases, 3 bases remained unmatched. DNA of the CDR3: TGTGCCAGCAGCATTACTAGCGGCTCCTACAATGAGCAGTTCTTC. Encoded protein: CASSITSGSYNEQFF.

The V gene is TRBV27, the J gene TRBJ1-5, with D unclear. V lost 8 bases to trimming and J lost 6 bases, with 17 bases between them. The V gene's germline CDR1 is MNHEY and CDR2 SMNVEV (reference sequence). The CDR3 is 14 amino acids. CDR3 DNA sequence: TGTGCCAGCCGCTCAGGAGGGTCGGGTCAGCCCCAGCATTTT. Translated, it gives CASRSGGSGQPQHF.

The chain links TRBV6-5 to TRBJ2-5; D call uncertain. The CDR3 totals 13 residues. Trimming took 5 bases from V and 5 from J, leaving 12 bases between them. Germline V lookup: CDR1 MNHEY, CDR2 SVGAGI. The CDR3 spells CASSPPLRETQYF. Here the CDR3 DNA reads TGTGCCAGCAGTCCCCCCCTCCGTGAGACCCAGTACTTC.

This clone appeared a single time. Written as DNA, the CDR3 is TGTGCTAGTGGTTTGGGGGACATCCGAAGTAACTACGAGCAGTACTTC. It codes for CASGLGDIRSNYEQYF. This rearrangement joins TRBV12-5 to TRBJ2-7, with D perhaps matching TRBD1 (6 bases). This CDR3 is 16 amino acids long. Trimming left V 1 base short and J 3 bases short, with 16 bases between. The V gene's germline CDR1 is LGHNT and CDR2 FRNRAP.

This sequence joins TRBV5-1 and TRBJ2-5; D is perhaps TRBD1 (5 bases). Germline CDR1 and CDR2: SGHRS and YFSETQ. This CDR3 contains 15 residues. Trimming cost V 6 bases and J 1 base, with 16 bases left between them. CDR3 region: CASTRQGIGQETQYF. CDR3 bases: TGCGCCAGCACCCGGCAGGGAATCGGCCAAGAGACCCAGTACTTC. The complete variable domain, with remaining parts taken from reference TRBV5-1 and TRBJ2-5, reads KAGVTQTPRYLIKTRGQQVTLSCSPISGHRSVSWYQQTPGQGLQFLFEYFSETQRNKGNFPGRFSGRQFSNSRSEMNVSTLELGDSALYLCASTRQGIGQETQYFGPGTRLLVL.

V gene TRBV29-1 combines with J gene TRBJ2-1; 9 bases are a match to TRBD2. The CDR3 runs to 13 residues. V lost 5 bases and J lost 4; bases outside the gene matches: 3. Germline V gene lookup returns CDR1 SQVTM and CDR2 ANQGSEA. CDR3 DNA sequence: TGCAGCGTTCGGCTAGCGGGGTACAATGAGCAGTTCTTC. This codes for CSVRLAGYNEQFF.

This sequence joins TRBV6-1 and TRBJ2-3; D uncertain. The germline CDR1 and CDR2 sequences are MNHNS and SASEGT. This CDR3 is 13 amino acids long. V was shortened by 2 bases and J by 0 bases, with 3 bases between the two germline ends. The CDR3 loop reads CASSEISTDTQYF. The CDR3 nucleotides read TGTGCCAGCAGTGAAATAAGCACAGATACGCAGTATTTT.

This chain links TRBV15 with TRBJ2-5; weak D call: TRBD2 (5 bases). This CDR3 region has 13 residues. Trimming cost V 8 bases and J 2 bases, with 12 bases left between them. Germline V CDR1 and CDR2: LNHNV, YYDKDF (reference sequence). This CDR3 reads CATRRLPQETQYF. The CDR3, as DNA: TGTGCCACCCGAAGACTACCGCAAGAGACCCAGTACTTC.

This sequence joins TRBV28 and TRBJ2-7, with no clear D. CDR3 length equals 13 residues. CDR1 is MDHEN and CDR2 is SYDVKM in the germline V gene. V was clipped by 8 bases and J by 6 bases, with 17 bases between them. The DNA for the CDR3 is TGTGCCAGCTTGAACTCTTCAATTCTCGAGCAGTACTTC. Its protein product is CASLNSSILEQYF. The complete variable domain, with remaining parts taken from reference TRBV28 and TRBJ2-7, reads DVKVTQSSRYLVKRTGEKVFLECVQDMDHENMFWYRQDPGLGLRLIYFSYDVKMKEKGDIPEGYSVSREKKERFSLILESASTNQTSMYLCASLNSSILEQYFGPGTRLTVT.

This clone has just one count. CDR3 DNA sequence: TGTGCCAGCAGGCCCATCGGGACAGGTGACGTTGGCGCTGAAGCTTTCTTT. Protein product: CASRPIGTGDVGAEAFF. This sequence joins TRBV2 and TRBJ1-1, with 8 bases lining up with TRBD1. Trimming cost V 6 bases and J 6 bases; bases outside gene matches: 18. CDR1 and CDR2 (germline): SNHLY, FYNNEI. The CDR3 covers 17 residues.

The chain recombines TRBV24-1 with TRBJ2-2; 9 bases align to TRBD1. Per germline, CDR1 KGHDR and CDR2 SFDVKD. This CDR3 is 18 amino acids long. The junction had 8 bases not matched to a gene; V was cut back by 4 bases and J by 0 bases. The CDR3 sequence is CATSDPGQGNANTGELFF. The CDR3 DNA sequence: TGTGCCACCAGTGACCCGGGACAGGGAAACGCGAACACCGGGGAGCTGTTTTTT.

The chain couples TRBV12-3 or TRBV12-4 to TRBJ1-2; D call uncertain. V dropped 1 base and J dropped 4 bases, with 4 bases sitting between them. CDR3 length: 12 residues. CDR3 sequence reads: CASSLVSYGYTF. The CDR3 region has the DNA TGTGCCAGCAGTTTAGTCAGCTATGGCTACACCTTC.

Regarding this clone: This same CDR3 is encoded by further DNA sequences in the sample. The chain couples TRBV5-1 to TRBJ2-3, with D possibly matching TRBD1 (5 bases). This CDR3 is 12 amino acids long. The V and J ends lost 2 bases and 5 bases respectively, with 6 bases between them. Germline V gene sequence: CDR1 SGHRS, CDR2 YFSETQ. CDR3 nucleotides: TGCGCCAGCAGCTTACAGGAAGATACGCAGTATTTT. Encoded protein: CASSLQEDTQYF.

The chain carries TRBV5-4 and TRBJ2-1; weak D call: TRBD2 (6 bases). Trimming removed 0 bases at V and 6 bases at J, with 13 bases between. The CDR3 consists of 15 residues. Per germline, CDR1 SGHNT and CDR2 YYREEE (reference sequence). CDR3 coding DNA: TGTGCCAGCAGCTTGGCCGCGGGAACCCCCAATGAGCAGTTCTTC. Translated: CASSLAAGTPNEQFF.

The chain couples TRBV5-5 to TRBJ1-2; D is unclear. The germline V gene encodes CDR1 SGHKS and CDR2 YYEKEE (reference sequence). The CDR3 is 15 amino acids. Trimming pared 0 bases from V and 4 bases from J, leaving 13 bases between. CDR3 coding DNA: TGTGCCAGCAGCTTGGCCTTGGTCGGTGGCTATGGCTACACCTTC. Its protein is CASSLALVGGYGYTF.

This chain joins TRBV6-2 or TRBV6-3 and TRBJ2-7, with a tentative D call TRBD1 (6 bases). The length of the CDR3 is 14 residues. The germline gives CDR1 MNHEY, CDR2 SVGEGT. Trimming pared 1 base from V and 6 bases from J, leaving 13 bases between. The CDR3 is CASSYLTQGSEQYF. The CDR3 DNA sequence: TGTGCCAGCAGTTACTTAACTCAGGGGAGCGAGCAGTACTTC.

The chain has TRBV5-1 and TRBJ1-1, with D possibly matching TRBD1 (6 bases). The CDR3 loop spans 16 amino acids. The V and J ends lost 3 bases and 2 bases respectively, with 17 bases between them. Germline loops: CDR1 SGHRS, CDR2 YFSETQ. The CDR3 region has the DNA TGCGCCAGCAGCTCGCACCCGGGGGGCCTCAACACTGAAGCTTTCTTT. Amino acids: CASSSHPGGLNTEAFF.

Comments on this clone: Other DNA sequences in this sample translate to the same CDR3. J is TRBJ2-5 and V is TRBV6-5, with 7 bases that match TRBD1. Germline trimming cut 6 bases from V and 5 bases from J; bases unmatched to any gene: 6. CDR1 is MNHEY and CDR2 is SVGAGI in the germline V gene. The CDR3 has 13 amino acids. The DNA of the CDR3 is TGTGCCAGCAGGAGGGGGCAGGGGGAGACCCAGTACTTC. As protein: CASRRGQGETQYF.

This clone was picked up one time. The genes are TRBV18 and TRBJ2-1; 13 bases line up with TRBD2. J was trimmed by 5 bases and V by 4 bases; bases with no gene match: 5. Germline CDR1 and CDR2: KGHSH and LQKENI. This CDR3 comprises 16 residues. This chain's CDR3 is CASSLMTSGGNNEQFF. CDR3 nucleotides: TGTGCCAGCTCACTTATGACTAGCGGGGGGAACAATGAGCAGTTCTTC.

This clone was recorded only once. This rearrangement joins TRBV13 to TRBJ2-5; D remains unclear. The CDR3 has 14 amino acids. Germline V gene lookup returns CDR1 PRHDT and CDR2 FYEKMQ (reference sequence). Trimming removed 4 bases from V and 2 bases from J, with 11 bases in between. CDR3 bases: TGTGCCAGCAGCTCCGGCGGCTCACAAGAGACCCAGTACTTC. Its translation is CASSSGGSQETQYF.

This clone was seen only once. This rearrangement joins TRBV12-3 or TRBV12-4 to TRBJ2-5, with 7 bases identical to TRBD2. V was pared by 4 bases and J by 6 bases, with 2 bases of the junction left unmatched. The CDR3 spans 12 residues. CDR3 sequence: CASSWGGKTQYF. The CDR3 region has the DNA TGTGCCAGCAGTTGGGGGGGAAAGACCCAGTACTTC.